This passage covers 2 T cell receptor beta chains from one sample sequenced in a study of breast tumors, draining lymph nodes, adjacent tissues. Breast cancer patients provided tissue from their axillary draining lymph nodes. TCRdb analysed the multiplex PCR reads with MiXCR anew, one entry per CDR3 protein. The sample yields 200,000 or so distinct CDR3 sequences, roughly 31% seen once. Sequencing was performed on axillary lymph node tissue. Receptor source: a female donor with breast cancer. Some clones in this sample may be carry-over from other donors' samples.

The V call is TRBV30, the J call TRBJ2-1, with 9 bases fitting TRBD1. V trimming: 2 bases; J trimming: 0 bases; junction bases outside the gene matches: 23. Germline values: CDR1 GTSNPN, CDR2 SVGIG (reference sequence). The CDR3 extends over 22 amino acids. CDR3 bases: TGTGCCTGGAGTCCCACGGGACAGGGCTACGCGGGGGCCCTGAGCTCCTACAATGAGCAGTTCTTC. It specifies CAWSPTGQGYAGALSSYNEQFF.

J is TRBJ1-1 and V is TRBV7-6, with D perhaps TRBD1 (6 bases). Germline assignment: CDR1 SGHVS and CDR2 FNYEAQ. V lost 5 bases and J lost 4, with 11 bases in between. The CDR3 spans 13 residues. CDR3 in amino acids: CASSVGQFTEAFF. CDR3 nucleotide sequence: TGTGCCAGCAGCGTGGGACAATTCACTGAAGCTTTCTTT.